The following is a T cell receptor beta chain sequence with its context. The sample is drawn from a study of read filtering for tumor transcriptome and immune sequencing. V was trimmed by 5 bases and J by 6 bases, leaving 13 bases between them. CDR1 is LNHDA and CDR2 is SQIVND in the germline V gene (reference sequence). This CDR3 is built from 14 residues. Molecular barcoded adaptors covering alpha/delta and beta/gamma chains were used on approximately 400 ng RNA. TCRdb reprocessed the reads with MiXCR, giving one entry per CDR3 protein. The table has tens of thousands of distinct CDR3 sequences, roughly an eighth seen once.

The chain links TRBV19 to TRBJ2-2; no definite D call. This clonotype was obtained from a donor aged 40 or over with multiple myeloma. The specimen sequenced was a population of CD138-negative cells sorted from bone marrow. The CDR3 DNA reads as TGTGCCAGTAGTGCCCCGGGTTATCCCGGGGAGCTGTTTTTT. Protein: CASSAPGYPGELFF.